This record concerns one TCR beta chain sequence. Relapsing-remitting disease, either stable or active, was present in the multiple sclerosis controls, who were treatment-naive patients. Negative isolation was applied to CD8+ and CD4+ T cells, and FACS enrichment was applied to TEMRA cells. Trimming took 3 bases from V and 1 from J, leaving 7 bases between them. The CDR3 loop spans 13 amino acids. Germline lookup yields CDR1 DFQATT and CDR2 SNEGSKA (reference sequence). The entry originates in a study of CD8 T cells in Susac syndrome. Reverse transcription used about 0.45 to 1 ug RNA and random hexamers. immunoSEQ multiplex PCR amplified TCR beta CDR3 across 54 Vbeta, 13 Jbeta. TCRdb analysed the immunoSEQ multiplex PCR reads with MiXCR anew, one entry per CDR3 protein. Of some 300,000 distinct CDR3 sequences in the sample, roughly 85% were seen once.

Sequenced: CD8+ T cells from PBMCs. This clonotype was sampled from a human donor with multiple sclerosis. The gene calls are TRBV20-1 and TRBJ2-1, with no clear D. The CDR3 coding sequence is TGCAGTGCTAGGGGAATATCCTACAATGAGCAGTTCTTC. Its translation is CSARGISYNEQFF.